This record covers a single TCR beta chain. The antigen remains undetermined. The entry originates in a study of cytomegalovirus exposure and HLA in healthy donors. Study-level results: Rarity marked most TCR sequences, yet some public TCRs occurred in many donors. A classifier reportedly called cytomegalovirus status with high sensitivity and specificity.

Produced via immunoSEQ multiplex PCR; TCRdb's table is partial and in-frame only. The repertoire consists of some 150,000 clones, with nearly 90% occurring once and the leading ten covering 9%. Germline CDR1 reads SGHTA; CDR2 reads FQGNSA. The CDR3 is made up of 12 amino acids. The ends were cut back, 2 bases at V and 5 bases at J, with 5 bases in the middle. This TCR was recovered from a woman under 30 in good health and CMV-seropositive. The chain has TRBV7-2 and TRBJ2-3; D not certain. The sequenced sample was PBMCs. The CDR3: CASSLYGDTQYF. As DNA, the CDR3 is TGTGCCAGCAGCTTATACGGAGATACGCAGTATTTT.